The 22 T cell receptor beta chains presented below share a single source sample, sequenced in a study of blood T cell repertoires in COVID-19. The table came from immunoSEQ multiplex PCR; TCRdb's copy has only in-frame clones and leaves some out. The data hold about 310,000 clones, with 70% to 90% observed a single time. Sequenced input: PBMCs or T cells enriched from blood (not recorded which). These TCRs come from a man younger than 45 who had recovered from COVID-19.

The chain carries TRBV5-4 and TRBJ2-1, with 10 bases that match TRBD1. The CDR3 is made up of 16 amino acids. Per the germline V gene, CDR1 is SGHNT and CDR2 is YYREEE (reference sequence). Unmatched junction bases numbered 6, after V lost 4 bases and J lost 2 bases. The CDR3 DNA reads TGTGCCAGCAGCGCCAGACAGGGGGCAGCCTACAATGAGCAGTTCTTC. Protein sequence: CASSARQGAAYNEQFF.

This chain links TRBV19 with TRBJ1-1, with 8 bases lining up with TRBD1. The V and J ends lost 3 bases and 4 bases, in that order; junction bases with no gene match: 4. Germline CDR1 and CDR2: LNHDA and SQIVND (reference sequence). The CDR3 consists of 14 residues. CDR3 DNA: TGTGCCAGTAGTATTACAGGGGGTAGCACTGAAGCTTTCTTT. Translation: CASSITGGSTEAFF.

This sequence joins TRBV9 and TRBJ2-1; no clear D gene. Trimming took off 5 bases at V and 2 bases at J, with 14 bases between the two ends. Germline assignment: CDR1 SGDLS and CDR2 YYNGEE. This CDR3 is built from 15 residues. The CDR3, as DNA: TGTGCCAGCAGGCCTACAGCCTTTACCTACAATGAGCAGTTCTTC. Residues: CASRPTAFTYNEQFF.

In its sample, this clone was seen a few times. The chain has TRBV4-3 and TRBJ1-3; perhaps TRBD1 as D (5 bases). Looked up from germline, CDR1 is LGHNA and CDR2 is YSLEER. V dropped 4 bases and J dropped 2 bases, with 12 bases sitting between them. This CDR3 is 15 amino acids long. In DNA, the CDR3 is TGCGCCAGCAGCCTCGGTGGGGGGACTGGAAACACCATATATTTT. Amino acid sequence: CASSLGGGTGNTIYF.

V usage is TRBV2 and J usage is TRBJ1-3; D uncertain. Trimming left V 8 bases short and J 6 bases short, with 17 bases between. The germline V gene encodes CDR1 SNHLY and CDR2 FYNNEI. The CDR3 consists of 14 residues. The CDR3 region has the DNA TGTGCCAGCGGGCAGCTATTTGGTATAAACACCATATATTTT. It encodes CASGQLFGINTIYF.

The J gene is TRBJ2-4, the V gene TRBV4-2; D gene ambiguous. Trimming stripped 0 bases from V and 1 base from J, with 4 bases between. Per the germline V gene, CDR1 is LGHNA and CDR2 is YNFKEQ. The CDR3 consists of 14 residues. CDR3 sequence: CASSQDRAKNIQYF. In DNA form, the CDR3 reads TGTGCCAGCAGCCAAGACAGGGCCAAAAACATTCAGTACTTC.

The CDR3 DNA follows: TGTGCCAGCAGCCCTATGCCAAGGAACACTGAAGCTTTCTTT. This gives the protein CASSPMPRNTEAFF. This sequence joins TRBV7-8 and TRBJ1-1; D uncertain. V was shortened by 5 bases and J by 1 base, with 11 bases between the two germline ends. The V gene's germline CDR1 is SGHVS and CDR2 FQNEAQ. This CDR3 region has 14 residues.

The rearrangement links TRBV19 to TRBJ1-3, with 8 nucleotides matching TRBD1. CDR1 is LNHDA, CDR2 SQIVND, per germline (reference sequence). V lost 5 bases and J lost 4; bases outside the gene matches: 4. The CDR3 is made up of 14 amino acids. The CDR3 spells CASSGRDRGNTIYF. The CDR3 region has the DNA TGTGCCAGTAGTGGACGGGACAGGGGAAACACCATATATTTT.

The chain combines TRBV19 with TRBJ2-7, with D perhaps TRBD1 (5 bases). CDR3 size: 14 residues. Trimming cost V 0 bases and J 3 bases, with 9 bases left between them. Germline CDR1 and CDR2: LNHDA and SQIVND (reference sequence). In DNA, the CDR3 is TGTGCCAGTAGTATAGAGCGACAGAGCTACGAGCAGTACTTC. It specifies CASSIERQSYEQYF. The entire variable domain, with the rest obtained from reference TRBV19 and TRBJ2-7, is as follows: DGGITQSPKYLFRKEGQNVTLSCEQNLNHDAMYWYRQDPGQGLRLIYYSQIVNDFQKGDIAEGYSVSREKKESFPLTVTSAQKNPTAFYLCASSIERQSYEQYFGPGTRLTVT.

Only a few counts were recorded for this clone. CDR3 loop: CASTHLGQGGSPLHF. CDR3 DNA: TGCGCCAGCACTCACCTTGGACAGGGAGGATCACCCCTCCACTTT. The chain links TRBV4-3 to TRBJ1-6; the match to TRBD1 covers 8 bases. Germline CDR1 is LGHNA and CDR2 is YSLEER. The CDR3 extends over 15 amino acids. The V and J ends lost 7 bases and 10 bases, in that order; junction bases with no gene match: 12.

On this clone itself: Germline is not matched at one junction end, which may reflect a read error. The genes are TRBV7-9 and TRBJ2-7, with D possibly being TRBD1 (6 bases). Germline CDR1 is SEHNR and CDR2 is FQNEAQ (reference sequence). The CDR3 loop spans 13 amino acids. CDR3 loop: CASSLLDTGKLHF. The CDR3 DNA sequence: TGTGCCAGCAGCTTGTTAGATACAGGGAAATTGCACTTC.

The chain couples TRBV30 to TRBJ1-1; D is undetermined. The V gene lost 2 bases and the J gene lost 8 bases, with 9 bases spanning the gap. Germline V gene sequence: CDR1 GTSNPN, CDR2 SVGIG (reference sequence). The CDR3 totals 11 residues. The CDR3 nucleotides are TGTGCCTGGAGTTCCTATACCGAAGCTTTCTTT. Its translation is CAWSSYTEAFF.

The genes are TRBV6-5 and TRBJ1-6, with D unclear. Trimming stripped 0 bases from V and 7 bases from J, with 13 bases between. CDR1 is MNHEY, CDR2 SVGAGI, per germline. The CDR3 totals 16 residues. CDR3 nucleotides: TGTGCCAGCAGTTACTCTCTCGTGGAGAGAAATTCACCCCTCCACTTT. Amino acids: CASSYSLVERNSPLHF.

The chain links TRBV5-1 to TRBJ2-2, with D maybe TRBD2 (6 bases). Germline V gene lookup returns CDR1 SGHRS and CDR2 YFSETQ. V shed 4 bases and J shed 4 bases, with 11 bases lying between them. The CDR3 consists of 14 residues. This CDR3 is CASSRDGGTGELFF. CDR3 coding DNA: TGCGCCAGCAGCCGCGACGGGGGCACCGGGGAGCTGTTTTTT.

V gene TRBV5-1 combines with J gene TRBJ1-1; the D gene is possibly TRBD1 (5 bases). The CDR3 is 14 amino acids. Germline V gene lookup returns CDR1 SGHRS and CDR2 YFSETQ. With 4 bases removed from V and 0 bases from J, the gap between germline ends came to 10 bases. The CDR3 nucleotides are TGCGCCAGCAGCGCCCCGACAGTGAACACTGAAGCTTTCTTT. Its translation is CASSAPTVNTEAFF.

CDR3 bases: TGCGCCAGCAGCTTGGCGGGGGGCGAAAACGGCTACACCTTC. The encoded protein is CASSLAGGENGYTF. J is TRBJ1-2 and V is TRBV5-1, with a possible D match to TRBD1 (6 bases). Germline loops: CDR1 SGHRS, CDR2 YFSETQ. V shed 0 bases and J shed 8 bases, with 14 bases lying between them. The CDR3 covers 14 residues.

The CDR3 bases are TGTGCCAGCAGTTACTCGAACGGCGGCTTGGCGACCCAGTACTTC. Translated, it gives CASSYSNGGLATQYF. This chain uses TRBV6-5 with TRBJ2-5; D ambiguous. Between the trimmed V and J ends, which lost 0 bases and 7 bases, there was a span of 15 bases. The length of the CDR3 is 15 residues. Germline CDR1 is MNHEY and CDR2 is SVGAGI.

This rearrangement joins TRBV7-9 to TRBJ1-2; perhaps TRBD1 as D (6 bases). The CDR3 extends over 12 amino acids. The germline V and J ends were trimmed by 5 bases and 9 bases, with 13 bases remaining between them. Germline CDR1 reads SEHNR; CDR2 reads FQNEAQ (reference sequence). The CDR3 nucleotides read TGTGCCAGCAGCCGACAGGAGTTTCGCTACACCTTC. Its protein is CASSRQEFRYTF.

This clone was counted a few times. The V gene is TRBV9, the J gene TRBJ1-2, with D possibly being TRBD1 (5 bases). V was cut by 0 bases and J by 8 bases, with 23 bases left in between. The length of the CDR3 is 17 residues. Germline lookup yields CDR1 SGDLS and CDR2 YYNGEE. The CDR3: CASSVDPVAGMTSGYTF. The CDR3, as DNA: TGTGCCAGCAGCGTAGACCCTGTGGCAGGGATGACGTCGGGCTACACCTTC.

The rearrangement joins TRBV15 to TRBJ2-3, with D possibly matching TRBD1 (6 bases). The CDR3 extends over 14 amino acids. Trimming shortened V by 5 bases and J by 5 bases, and 14 bases separated the two germline ends. CDR1 LNHNV and CDR2 YYDKDF come from the germline V gene (reference sequence). The CDR3 is CATSGGQIGDTQYF. The CDR3 region has the DNA TGTGCCACCAGCGGAGGACAGATTGGAGATACGCAGTATTTT.

V and J are TRBV7-2 and TRBJ1-3; 8 bases match TRBD1. The CDR3 runs 16 residues. J lost 2 bases, V lost 1 base, and 4 bases had no gene match. Per germline, CDR1 SGHTA and CDR2 FQGNSA. CDR3 in DNA: TGTGCCAGCAGCTTAGTGGGGGGACAGGCTGGAAACACCATATATTTT. Translated: CASSLVGGQAGNTIYF.

The chain links TRBV30 to TRBJ2-1, with D possibly matching TRBD2 (6 bases). The CDR3 consists of 12 residues. Germline V lookup: CDR1 GTSNPN, CDR2 SVGIG (reference sequence). V lost 3 bases, J lost 10 bases, and 13 bases lay in between. The DNA for the CDR3 is TGTGCCTGGAGGGACGGACGGGGGGAGCAGTTCTTC. Its translation: CAWRDGRGEQFF.